The rows below give T cell receptor beta chains drawn from one sample of a study of T-cell memory formation after mild COVID-19. TCRdb used MiXCR to reprocess the 5' RACE reads, holding one entry per CDR3 protein. The table records fewer than 60,000 distinct CDR3 sequences, around a quarter of them present only once. Sequences were obtained from PBMCs or a T cell subset sorted from them (not recorded which). All receptors come from a young man who had mild COVID-19 (a few samples of this study predate the infection). Cell type and time point are not known. Each CDR3 is given with its conserved first and last residue. A D gene is named only where the DNA matches it firmly. Only some rows state a clone size, as once, few, many or a class for expanded clones.

D gene	J gene	V gene	clone size	CDR3 length	CDR3 DNA	CDR3 protein
TRBD1	TRBJ1-1	TRBV3-1	-	16	TGTGCCAGCAGCCCTACCCGACAGGGGCGGAACACTGAAGCTTTCTTT	CASSPTRQGRNTEAFF
-	TRBJ2-1	TRBV13	-	13	TGTGCCAGCAGCCAGGGGGGGCCGAATGAGCAGTTCTTC	CASSQGGPNEQFF
-	TRBJ2-1	TRBV6-5	-	14	TGTGCCAGCAGTTATTTGGGGACAAATAATGAGCAGTTCTTC	CASSYLGTNNEQFF
-	TRBJ2-6	TRBV3-1	few	17	TGTGCCAGCAGCCAAGTGGTGGCAGCCGCTGGGGCCAACGTCCTGACTTTC	CASSQVVAAAGANVLTF
-	TRBJ2-1	TRBV29-1	-	12	TGCAGCGTTAACAGGGAGTCAAATGAGCAGTTCTTC	CSVNRESNEQFF
-	TRBJ2-2	TRBV4-3	few	13	TGCGCCAGCAGCCAAGGGGATTCCGGGGAGCTGTTTTTT	CASSQGDSGELFF
-	TRBJ2-3	TRBV2	few	15	TGTGCCAGCAGCAGGGTCGGGGGAGCCCCAGATACGCAGTATTTT	CASSRVGGAPDTQYF
-	TRBJ1-2	TRBV4-1	many	15	TGCGCCAGCAGCCAGCGGACAGAGGGGAGATATGGCTACACCTTC	CASSQRTEGRYGYTF
-	TRBJ2-7	TRBV6-6	-	15	TGTGCCAGCAGTACTTGGACGGTAAACCTTTTGAGGCCCGTCTTC	CASSTWTVNLLRPVF
-	TRBJ2-1	TRBV7-9	few	14	TGTGCCAGCAGCCCAAGCAAGGGGGTTGGCGAGCAGTTCTTC	CASSPSKGVGEQFF
-	TRBJ2-1	TRBV7-6	-	16	TGTGCCAGCAGCTTAGTAGGTAGCGGACTCTACAATGAGCAGTTCTTC	CASSLVGSGLYNEQFF
-	TRBJ2-1	TRBV4-3	few	15	TGCGCCAGCAGCGGTGGGACGGCCCGATACAATGAGCAGTTCTTC	CASSGGTARYNEQFF
-	TRBJ2-3	TRBV9	few	15	TGTGCCAGCAGCGTAACGGGGGCTAGCACAGATACGCAGTATTTT	CASSVTGASTDTQYF
-	TRBJ2-6	TRBV4-1	few	13	TGCGCCAGCGGTGGGACTGGGGCCAACGTCCTGACTTTC	CASGGTGANVLTF
-	TRBJ2-7	TRBV6-2/TRBV6-3	-	13	TGTGCCAGCAGTTACCCCCGAGCCTACGAGCAGTACTTC	CASSYPRAYEQYF
-	TRBJ2-3	TRBV5-1	-	15	TGCGCCAGCAGCAACTTAGGGGGAAACACAGATACGCAGTATTTT	CASSNLGGNTDTQYF
-	TRBJ1-6	TRBV4-2	-	16	TGTGCCAGCAGCCAAGAGGACGGGTCGACCCAGTCACCCCTCCACTTT	CASSQEDGSTQSPLHF
TRBD1	TRBJ1-2	TRBV7-9	-	14	TGTGCCAGCAGCACGGGACAGGGGGCATATGGCTACACCTTC	CASSTGQGAYGYTF
-	TRBJ2-1	TRBV4-2	few	14	TGTGCCAGCAGCCAAGATTTAATGGGGGATGAGCAGTTCTTC	CASSQDLMGDEQFF
-	TRBJ1-1	TRBV10-3	-	14	TGTGCCATCAGTGAGTGGACAGCGAACACTGAAGCTTTCTTT	CAISEWTANTEAFF
TRBD2	TRBJ2-7	TRBV13	-	18	TGTGCCAGCAGCTTCTCCGGACTAGCGGGGGGGCGCTCCTACGAGCAGTACTTC	CASSFSGLAGGRSYEQYF
TRBD2	TRBJ2-3	TRBV6-4	few	16	TGTGCCAGCAGTGACTCTAGCGGGGGGGCCACAGATACGCAGTATTTT	CASSDSSGGATDTQYF
TRBD1	TRBJ2-3	TRBV29-1	few	12	TGCAGCGCCGCACACAGGGGAGATACGCAGTATTTT	CSAAHRGDTQYF
-	TRBJ2-1	TRBV5-1	-	14	TGCGCCAGCAGCACGATCAGACACAACAATGAGCAGTTCTTC	CASSTIRHNNEQFF
TRBD2	TRBJ2-1	TRBV20-1	-	15	TGCAGTGCTATATCACTAGCGGGGGGCCACAATGAGCAGTTCTTC	CSAISLAGGHNEQFF
-	TRBJ2-7	TRBV4-1	-	13	TGCGCCAGCAGCCAATACAGGGCCTACGAGCAGTACTTC	CASSQYRAYEQYF
-	TRBJ2-3	TRBV5-4	-	15	TGTGCCAGCAGCTTGGGGCAGAGAATCACAGATACGCAGTATTTT	CASSLGQRITDTQYF
TRBD1	TRBJ2-7	TRBV29-1	-	13	TGCAGCTGTATTTTTCAGGGGGCCTACGAGCAGTACTTC	CSCIFQGAYEQYF
-	TRBJ2-7	TRBV5-1	-	16	TGCGCCAGCAGCCCGGTTTCCCCAGCGTCCTCCGGGGAGCAGTACTTC	CASSPVSPASSGEQYF
-	TRBJ1-2	TRBV4-1	-	15	TGCGCCAGCAGCCAAGGCAAGGGACCGGCCTATGGCTACACCTTC	CASSQGKGPAYGYTF
TRBD2	TRBJ2-2	TRBV7-2	many	15	TGTGCCAGCAGCCCACAAGCGGGGGGATCCGGGGAGCTGTTTTTT	CASSPQAGGSGELFF
TRBD2	TRBJ2-5	TRBV7-8	few	13	TGTGCCAGCAGCCCGCCGGGAGGAGAGACCCAGTACTTC	CASSPPGGETQYF
TRBD2	TRBJ2-3	TRBV20-1	many	15	TGCAGTGCTAAAATGGGCGGGGGGGCATCAGATACGCAGTATTTT	CSAKMGGGASDTQYF
-	TRBJ1-5	TRBV12-3/TRBV12-4	few	12	TGTGCCAGCAGTTTGTTAGTCATTCCCCAGCATTTT	CASSLLVIPQHF
-	TRBJ2-7	TRBV7-2	-	11	TGTGCCAGCAGCTTTGCTCGTGAGCAGTACTTC	CASSFAREQYF
TRBD2	TRBJ2-5	TRBV6-6	-	14	TGTGCCAGCAGCTTGGGACTAGCGGGGCAAAGGGCGTACTTC	CASSLGLAGQRAYF
-	TRBJ2-5	TRBV7-7	few	14	TGTGCCAGCAGCTGGGCGGTAGGAGAAGAGACCCAGTACTTC	CASSWAVGEETQYF
TRBD1	TRBJ2-1	TRBV20-1	many	15	TGCAGTGCTAGAGACCGGGACAGGGCCTACAATGAGCAGTTCTTC	CSARDRDRAYNEQFF
-	TRBJ2-2	TRBV11-3	few	17	TGTGCCAGCAGCCCGGCTAGGGGCCCCTCCAACACCGGGGAGCTGTTTTTT	CASSPARGPSNTGELFF
-	TRBJ1-4	TRBV7-9	-	15	TGTGCCAGCAGCTTAAATCGGGGGTACGATGAAAAACTGTTTTTT	CASSLNRGYDEKLFF
TRBD2	TRBJ2-1	TRBV29-1	-	20	TGCAGCGTTGAAGATGATACTACTAGCGGGGGGCCCAAAGTCCTCAATGAGCAGTTCTTC	CSVEDDTTSGGPKVLNEQFF
-	TRBJ2-7	TRBV6-2/TRBV6-3	few	13	TGTGCCAGTCGGGGGGCTCAGTACTACGAGCAGTACTTC	CASRGAQYYEQYF
TRBD2	TRBJ2-3	TRBV7-6	few	21	TGTGCCAGCAGCGCATCATCAGCAGTTCTAGCGGGGGGGTACGGCACAGATACGCAGTATTTT	CASSASSAVLAGGYGTDTQYF
TRBD1	TRBJ2-2	TRBV24-1	-	15	TGTGCCACCAGTGCCCGACAGGGGTCCGGCGGGGAGCTGTTTTTT	CATSARQGSGGELFF